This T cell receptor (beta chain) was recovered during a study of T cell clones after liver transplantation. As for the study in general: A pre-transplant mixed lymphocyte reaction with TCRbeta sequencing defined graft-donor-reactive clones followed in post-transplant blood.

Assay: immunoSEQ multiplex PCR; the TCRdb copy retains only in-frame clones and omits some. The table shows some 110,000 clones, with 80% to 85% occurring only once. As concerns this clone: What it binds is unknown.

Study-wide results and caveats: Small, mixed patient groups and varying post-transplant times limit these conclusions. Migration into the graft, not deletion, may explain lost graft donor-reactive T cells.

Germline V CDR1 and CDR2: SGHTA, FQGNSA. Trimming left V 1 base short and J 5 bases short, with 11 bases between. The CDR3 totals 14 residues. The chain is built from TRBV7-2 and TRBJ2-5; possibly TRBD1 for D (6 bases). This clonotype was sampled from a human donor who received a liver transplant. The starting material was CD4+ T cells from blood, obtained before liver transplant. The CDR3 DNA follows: TGTGCCAGCAGCTTAGACAGGGCGCCGGAGACCCAGTACTTC. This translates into CASSLDRAPETQYF.